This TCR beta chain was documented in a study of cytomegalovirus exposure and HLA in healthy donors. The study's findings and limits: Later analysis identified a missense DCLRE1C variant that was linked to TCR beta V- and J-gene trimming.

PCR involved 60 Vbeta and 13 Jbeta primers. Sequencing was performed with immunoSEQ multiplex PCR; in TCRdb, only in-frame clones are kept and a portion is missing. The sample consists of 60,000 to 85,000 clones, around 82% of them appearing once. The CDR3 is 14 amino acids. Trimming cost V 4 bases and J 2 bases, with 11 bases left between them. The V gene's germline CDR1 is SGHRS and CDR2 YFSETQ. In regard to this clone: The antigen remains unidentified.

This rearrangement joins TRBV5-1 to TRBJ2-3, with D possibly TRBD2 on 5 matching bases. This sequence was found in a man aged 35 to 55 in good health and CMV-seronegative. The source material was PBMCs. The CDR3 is CASSKTLATDTQYF. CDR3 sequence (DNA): TGCGCCAGCAGCAAAACCCTAGCCACAGATACGCAGTATTTT.